A single sample is the source of the 20 T cell receptor beta chains below, sequenced in a study of T cells in Graves' hyperthyroidism and ophthalmopathy. Amplification of TCR beta CDR3 regions used RNA as the template. In the first-round RT-PCR of the TCR CDR3, the HTBI primer set was used. Using its own MiXCR run on the multiplex PCR reads, TCRdb lists one record per CDR3 protein. The sample lists more than 350,000 distinct CDR3 sequences, 17% occurring once. Specimen: blood. Receptors were obtained from a woman between 25 and 40 years old with Graves' hyperthyroidism that later progressed to Graves' ophthalmopathy.

The sample holds many counts of this clonotype. A much larger clone is a single base away; this may be a read error. The chain uses TRBV11-3 and TRBJ2-7; D possibly uses TRBD1 or TRBD2 (5 bases each). V was trimmed by 5 bases and J by 1 base, leaving 12 bases between them. Germline V lookup: CDR1 SGHNT, CDR2 YENEEA. The CDR3 extends over 14 amino acids. CDR3 sequence: CASSPGAGSYEQYF. The DNA for the CDR3 is TGTGCCAGCAGCCCCGGGGCAGGGTCCTACGAGCAGTACTTC.

This clonotype was observed a handful of times. The gene calls are TRBV10-3 and TRBJ1-2; possibly TRBD1 for D (5 bases). Germline V gene lookup returns CDR1 ENHRY and CDR2 SYGVKD. Trimming stripped 0 bases from V and 7 bases from J, with 15 bases between. This CDR3 is built from 15 residues. The CDR3 bases are TGTGCCATCAGTGAGTCGGGCAGGGTTGTGGTTGGCTACACCTTC. Protein: CAISESGRVVVGYTF.

This clonotype was detected ten times or more. V gene TRBV25-1 combines with J gene TRBJ2-2; 8 bases are a match to TRBD1. Per germline, CDR1 MGHDK and CDR2 SYGVNS. V lost 4 bases to trimming and J lost 6 bases; unmatched junction nucleotides: 10. The CDR3 loop spans 16 amino acids. CDR3 coding DNA: TGTGCCAGCAGTGGGCCCATGGACAGGGCCCCCGGGGAGCTGTTTTTT. It encodes CASSGPMDRAPGELFF. The full variable domain, completed using reference TRBV25-1 and TRBJ2-2, is EADIYQTPRYLVIGTGKKITLECSQTMGHDKMYWYQQDPGMELHLIHYSYGVNSTEKGDLSSESTVSRIRTEHFPLTLESARPSHTSQYLCASSGPMDRAPGELFFGEGSRLTVL.

The table lists this clonotype with many counts. The J gene is TRBJ2-7, the V gene TRBV7-9; D not certain. Between the trimmed V and J ends, which lost 5 bases and 0 bases, there was a span of 8 bases. The CDR3 spans 13 residues. Germline CDR1 is SEHNR and CDR2 is FQNEAQ (reference sequence). CDR3 sequence: CASSEDNSYEQYF. For the CDR3, the DNA is TGTGCCAGCAGCGAAGACAACTCCTACGAGCAGTACTTC.

The table lists this clonotype with many counts. This chain uses TRBV19 with TRBJ1-1; 10 nucleotides line up with TRBD1. Per germline, CDR1 LNHDA and CDR2 SQIVND (reference sequence). CDR3 size: 15 residues. V trimming: 5 bases; J trimming: 6 bases; junction bases outside the gene matches: 9. Written as DNA, the CDR3 is TGTGCCAGTAGTCTTCCACCCGGGACAGGGGCTGAAGCTTTCTTT. Translation gives CASSLPPGTGAEAFF.

This clonotype showed up just a few times. The chain employs TRBV7-2 and TRBJ2-3; weak D call: TRBD1 (6 bases). This CDR3 comprises 16 residues. The V and J ends lost 2 bases and 1 base respectively, with 13 bases between them. CDR1 and CDR2 (germline): SGHTA, FQGNSA. The CDR3 region has the DNA TGTGCCAGCAGCTTACGGTTCGAGGGGGGCACAGATACGCAGTATTTT. Its translation is CASSLRFEGGTDTQYF.

The rearrangement links TRBV6-1 to TRBJ2-1, with 7 bases matching TRBD2. V was pared by 3 bases and J by 2 bases, with 7 bases of the junction left unmatched. The CDR3 is made up of 16 amino acids. CDR1 is MNHNS and CDR2 is SASEGT in the germline V gene. The CDR3 coding sequence is TGTGCCAGCAGTGATCTCTACAGCGGGGCCTACAATGAGCAGTTCTTC. It specifies CASSDLYSGAYNEQFF.

A remark on this clonotype: It is likely a read error, because the conserved phenylalanine at the end of the CDR3 is missing. The chain carries TRBV29-1 and TRBJ2-7; tentatively, D is TRBD2 (6 bases). Germline-derived CDR1 and CDR2 are SQVTM and ANQGSEA. V was pared by 4 bases and J by 6 bases, with 13 bases between. The CDR3 runs 12 residues. The CDR3 here is CSVATQEGEQYL. The CDR3 bases are TGCAGCGTTGCGACACAGGAGGGCGAGCAGTACCTC.

In its sample, this clonotype was seen many times. The chain couples TRBV6-1 to TRBJ2-7; no firm D call. Germline lookup yields CDR1 MNHNS and CDR2 SASEGT. The CDR3 has 16 amino acids. Trimming stripped 2 bases from V and 1 base from J, with 15 bases between. The CDR3 sequence: CASSEFSAAPSYEQYF. The CDR3 DNA reads as TGTGCCAGCAGTGAATTTTCCGCGGCACCATCCTACGAGCAGTACTTC.

This clonotype has at least ten counts. The V gene is TRBV6-5, the J gene TRBJ1-2, with 8 bases fitting TRBD1. V dropped 5 bases and J dropped 8; count of bases not matched to a gene: 10. The germline CDR1 and CDR2 sequences are MNHEY and SVGAGI. CDR3 size: 14 residues. The CDR3 sequence is CASSPWGQDTGYTF. DNA for the CDR3: TGTGCCAGCAGTCCTTGGGGACAGGATACAGGCTACACCTTC.

The genes are TRBV6-2 or TRBV6-3 and TRBJ2-1, with TRBD1 identical over 10 bases. V shed 3 bases, J shed 2 bases, and the junction held 7 bases outside the gene matches. Germline CDR1 MNHEY, CDR2 SVGEGT. This CDR3 is 17 amino acids long. CDR3 DNA sequence: TGTGCCAGCAGTTATTTTATAGGGACAGGGGCCTACAATGAGCAGTTCTTC. It translates to CASSYFIGTGAYNEQFF.

This clonotype occurred many times. The rearrangement uses TRBV10-3 and TRBJ1-1; D gene unclear. V was pared by 8 bases and J by 0 bases, with 10 bases between. The CDR3 is 13 residues long. CDR1 is ENHRY, CDR2 SYGVKD, per germline. CDR3: CAISGRMNTEAFF. The CDR3 nucleotides read TGTGCCATCTCGGGCAGAATGAACACTGAAGCTTTCTTT.

This sequence joins TRBV27 and TRBJ2-3; TRBD2 aligns across 11 bases. Per germline, CDR1 MNHEY and CDR2 SMNVEV (reference sequence). The CDR3 runs to 17 residues. V gave up 2 bases and J gave up 10 bases; unmatched junction bases: 14. Written as DNA, the CDR3 is TGTGCCAGCAGTTTAGTGATGGGACTAGCGGAACTCGAGGCGCAGTATTTT. Amino acid sequence: CASSLVMGLAELEAQYF.

This clonotype has at least ten counts. The V call is TRBV5-1, the J call TRBJ1-1, with a possible D match to TRBD1 (6 bases). The germline V gene encodes CDR1 SGHRS and CDR2 YFSETQ. Trimming removed 0 bases at V and 5 bases at J, with 11 bases between. This CDR3 has 14 residues. The CDR3 sequence is CASSLGQAVTEAFF. The CDR3 nucleotides read TGCGCCAGCAGCTTGGGACAGGCTGTAACTGAAGCTTTCTTT.

This clonotype has ten or more counts. The rearrangement joins TRBV12-3 or TRBV12-4 to TRBJ1-2; maybe TRBD1 (5 bases). V was trimmed by 2 bases and J by 6 bases, leaving 7 bases between them. The CDR3 runs 12 residues. CDR3 bases: TGTGCCAGCAGTTTATTAGGGGATGGCTACACCTTC. Amino acids: CASSLLGDGYTF.

This clonotype was recorded at least ten times. CDR3 loop: CASSFEGGTTNEKLFF. CDR3 nucleotides: TGTGCCAGCAGCTTTGAGGGAGGAACAACTAATGAAAAACTGTTTTTT. The rearrangement uses TRBV11-2 and TRBJ1-4; D remains ambiguous. The length of the CDR3 is 16 residues. Between the trimmed V and J ends, which lost 3 bases and 0 bases, there was a span of 11 bases. The germline V gene has CDR1 SGHAT and CDR2 FQNNGV.

This clonotype was seen repeatedly, ten times or more. The rearrangement joins TRBV7-9 to TRBJ2-1; 11 bases fit TRBD2. CDR3 length: 14 amino acids. Losses at the gene ends were 3 bases for V and 6 bases for J; bases not matched to a gene: 1. Germline values: CDR1 SEHNR, CDR2 FQNEAQ (reference sequence). The CDR3 reads CASSFTSGSNEQFF. The CDR3 coding sequence is TGTGCCAGCAGCTTTACTAGCGGGAGCAATGAGCAGTTCTTC.

Concerning this clonotype itself: A much more abundant neighbour one base away suggests this may be a read error. The rearrangement uses TRBV6-5 and TRBJ2-2; TRBD1 matches 10 bases. Per the germline V gene, CDR1 is MNHEY and CDR2 is SVGAGI. Trimming removed 5 bases from V and 5 bases from J; junction bases left unmatched: 5. This CDR3 spans 15 amino acids. The CDR3 DNA reads TGTGCCAGCAGTGGGGGACAGGGGAAGACCGGGGAGCTGTTTTTT. Protein sequence: CASSGGQGKTGELFF.

This clonotype has a count of ten or more. The rearrangement links TRBV24-1 to TRBJ2-7; D possibly corresponds to TRBD1 (6 bases). V dropped 3 bases and J dropped 2 bases, with 16 bases sitting between them. Germline V gives CDR1 KGHDR, CDR2 SFDVKD. The CDR3 has 16 residues. CDR3 nucleotides: TGTGCCACCAGTGATAGTCGGACAGACCGCACCTACGAGCAGTACTTC. It is translated as CATSDSRTDRTYEQYF.

This clonotype was detected ten times or more. This sequence joins TRBV11-2 and TRBJ1-2; the D gene is possibly TRBD1 (5 bases). The CDR3 runs to 12 residues. V gave up 3 bases and J gave up 12 bases, with 14 bases separating them. The germline gives CDR1 SGHAT, CDR2 FQNNGV. The CDR3 nucleotides read TGTGCCAGCAGCTTCGTATGGGGGTACAACACCTTC. It translates to CASSFVWGYNTF.